The 10 T cell receptor beta chains listed next were all sequenced from one sample in a study of OX40 agonist ivuxolimab in advanced cancers. This table comes from immunoSEQ multiplex PCR, and its TCRdb copy is limited to in-frame clones, with some not included. The table has tens of thousands of clones, roughly 87% seen once. The sample consisted of CD4+ or CD8+ T cells sorted from blood, taken in a trial of the OX40 agonist ivuxolimab. These receptors originate from an adult with an advanced solid tumor such as melanoma, head and neck, liver or kidney cancer.

The rearrangement links TRBV30 to TRBJ2-5; tentatively, D is TRBD1 (6 bases). This CDR3 comprises 13 residues. The germline V gene has CDR1 GTSNPN and CDR2 SVGIG (reference sequence). Trimming cost V 4 bases and J 2 bases, with 11 bases left between them. The CDR3 region is CAWNGQPQETQYF. The CDR3 nucleotides are TGTGCCTGGAACGGACAGCCACAAGAGACCCAGTACTTC.

The genes are TRBV23-1 and TRBJ1-5; the D gene is possibly TRBD1 (5 bases). TRBV23-1 is assigned to the ORF class and has an uncertain function. V lost 3 bases and J 0 bases, leaving 15 bases between the germline ends. The CDR3 contains 17 residues. CDR3 bases: TGCGCCAGCAGTCATCCCCCAGGGCCGGATAGCAATCAGCCCCAGCATTTT. Its protein is CASSHPPGPDSNQPQHF.

V usage is TRBV19 and J usage is TRBJ1-2, with D tentatively TRBD1 (6 bases). This CDR3 has 13 amino acids. Germline CDR1 and CDR2: LNHDA and SQIVND (reference sequence). The V and J ends lost 5 bases and 3 bases respectively, with 10 bases between them. CDR3 protein: CASSSQGHYGYTF. The DNA for the CDR3 is TGTGCCAGTAGTTCTCAGGGGCACTATGGCTACACCTTC. Looking up the rest from reference TRBV19 and TRBJ1-2 gives the full variable domain: DGGITQSPKYLFRKEGQNVTLSCEQNLNHDAMYWYRQDPGQGLRLIYYSQIVNDFQKGDIAEGYSVSREKKESFPLTVTSAQKNPTAFYLCASSSQGHYGYTFGSGTRLTVV.

This rearrangement joins TRBV6-1 to TRBJ2-3; TRBD2 might be the D (7 bases). The CDR3 has 14 residues. Germline lookup yields CDR1 MNHNS and CDR2 SASEGT. Trimming took off 7 bases at V and 7 bases at J, with 18 bases between the two ends. DNA of the CDR3: TGTGCCAGCAACGAGGGGGGGCTCTATAATACGCAGTATTTT. Its translation: CASNEGGLYNTQYF.

This clone was observed a single time. The rearrangement links TRBV27 to TRBJ2-7, with D perhaps TRBD1 (6 bases). Deletions cut 3 bases from V and 2 bases from J, with 11 bases between. CDR1 is MNHEY, CDR2 SMNVEV, per germline (reference sequence). This CDR3 spans 14 amino acids. The CDR3 region is CASSLTGLAYEQYF. CDR3 nucleotides: TGTGCCAGCAGTTTGACAGGCCTGGCCTACGAGCAGTACTTC.

The chain has TRBV11-1 and TRBJ2-1; D not resolved. CDR1 SGHAT and CDR2 FQDESV come from the germline V gene (reference sequence). The CDR3 contains 13 residues. Trimming stripped 0 bases from V and 3 bases from J, with 3 bases between. The CDR3 is CASSLASYNEQFF. CDR3 coding DNA: TGTGCCAGCAGCTTAGCGAGCTACAATGAGCAGTTCTTC. The variable domain in full, with the rest retrieved from reference TRBV11-1 and TRBJ2-1, is EAEVAQSPRYKITEKSQAVAFWCDPISGHATLYWYRQILGQGPELLVQFQDESVVDDSQLPKDRFSAERLKGVDSTLKIQPAELGDSAMYLCASSLASYNEQFFGPGTRLTVL.

In this sample, this clone turned up a few times. The chain recombines TRBV4-3 with TRBJ1-2; D uncertain. V lost 0 bases and J lost 1, with 9 bases in between. The CDR3 contains 15 residues. The germline V gene encodes CDR1 LGHNA and CDR2 YSLEER. CDR3 region: CASSQDGGFNYGYTF. In nucleotides, the CDR3 is TGCGCCAGCAGCCAAGACGGAGGGTTTAACTATGGCTACACCTTC.

The chain recombines TRBV4-2 with TRBJ2-3; weak D call: TRBD1 (5 bases). Between the trimmed V and J ends, which lost 5 bases and 4 bases, there was a span of 25 bases. CDR3 size: 18 residues. Germline assignment: CDR1 LGHNA and CDR2 YNFKEQ. The CDR3 sequence is CASSSRYFRAAPPDTQYF. CDR3 in DNA: TGTGCCAGCAGCTCACGTTATTTCAGGGCCGCTCCCCCAGATACGCAGTATTTT.

V usage is TRBV6-6 and J usage is TRBJ2-5; D could derive from TRBD1 or TRBD2 (6 bases each). Germline V gene lookup returns CDR1 MNHNY and CDR2 SVGAGI (reference sequence). Trimming took 0 bases from V and 4 from J, leaving 12 bases between them. The CDR3 totals 15 residues. DNA of the CDR3: TGTGCCAGCAGTTACTCAGGGGGGCAAGGAGAGACCCAGTACTTC. Translation: CASSYSGGQGETQYF.

V and J are TRBV19 and TRBJ1-5; D possibly corresponds to TRBD1 (5 bases). Per germline, CDR1 LNHDA and CDR2 SQIVND (reference sequence). The CDR3 extends over 15 amino acids. Trimming removed 6 bases at V and 1 base at J, with 13 bases between. CDR3 sequence reads: CASSLREASNQPQHF. Written as DNA, the CDR3 is TGTGCCAGTAGCCTCAGGGAGGCGAGCAATCAGCCCCAGCATTTT.